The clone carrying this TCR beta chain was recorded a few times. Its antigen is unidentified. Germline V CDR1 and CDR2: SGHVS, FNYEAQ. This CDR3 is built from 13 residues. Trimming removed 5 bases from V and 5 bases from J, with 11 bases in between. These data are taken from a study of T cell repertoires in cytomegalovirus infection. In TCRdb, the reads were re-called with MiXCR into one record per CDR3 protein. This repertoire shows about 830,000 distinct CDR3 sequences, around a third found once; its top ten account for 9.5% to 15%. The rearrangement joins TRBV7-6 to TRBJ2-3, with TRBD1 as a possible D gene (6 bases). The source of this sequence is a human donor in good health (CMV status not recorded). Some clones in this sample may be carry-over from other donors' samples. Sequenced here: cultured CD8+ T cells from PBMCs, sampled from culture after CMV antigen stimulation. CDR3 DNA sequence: TGTGCCAGCAGCCTGCACAGGGTAGATACGCAGTATTTT. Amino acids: CASSLHRVDTQYF.